This TCR beta chain is from a study of PD-L1 blockade in urothelial cancer. Across the whole study: Samples of blood were analyzed 3 weeks (second dose) and 6 weeks after treatment start.

Time point defined: pretreatment peripheral blood. The study enrolled patients with locally advanced or metastatic urothelial carcinoma. Added to each PCR by spiking were synthetic TCR analog templates. Sequenced by immunoSEQ multiplex PCR; TCRdb stores in-frame clones only, minus some. The table lists 85,000 to 90,000 clones, around 85% of them singletons. The CDR3 is 15 amino acids. The junction had 3 bases not matched to a gene; V was cut back by 0 bases and J by 3 bases. Germline V lookup: CDR1 SGDLS, CDR2 YYNGEE. The source material was PBMCs, sampled around atezolizumab (anti-PD-L1) treatment. The gene calls are TRBV9 and TRBJ1-5; 7 bases line up with TRBD1. The receptor comes from a man in his sixties with urothelial cancer. As DNA, the CDR3 is TGTGCCAGCAGCGTAGGAGGGACAGTCAATCAGCCCCAGCATTTT. It encodes CASSVGGTVNQPQHF.